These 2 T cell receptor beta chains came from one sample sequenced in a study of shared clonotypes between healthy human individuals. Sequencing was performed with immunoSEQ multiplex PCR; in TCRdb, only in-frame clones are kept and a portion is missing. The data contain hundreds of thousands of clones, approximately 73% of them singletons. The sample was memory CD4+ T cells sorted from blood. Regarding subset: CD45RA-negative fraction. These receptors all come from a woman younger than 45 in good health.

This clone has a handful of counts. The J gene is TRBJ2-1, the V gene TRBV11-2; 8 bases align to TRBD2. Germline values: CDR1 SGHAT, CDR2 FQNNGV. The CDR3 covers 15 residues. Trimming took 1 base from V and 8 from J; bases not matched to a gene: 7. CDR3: CASSLVWSSGHEQFF. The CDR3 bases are TGTGCCAGCAGCTTAGTGTGGTCTAGCGGGCATGAGCAGTTCTTC.

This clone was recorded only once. The CDR3 here is CSARGGWEQYF. DNA for the CDR3: TGCAGTGCTAGAGGGGGGTGGGAGCAGTACTTC. V and J are TRBV20-1 and TRBJ2-7; either TRBD1 or TRBD2 may fit D (5 bases each). The CDR3 is 11 residues long. Trimming pared 1 base from V and 7 bases from J, leaving 8 bases between. Germline CDR1 is DFQATT and CDR2 is SNEGSKA (reference sequence).